This TCR beta chain was captured by sequencing in a study of beta chain features in type 1 diabetes. Findings of the study overall: High-TCR-expressing cells could be over-represented by cDNA sequencing.

The isolated RNA, all of it, was reverse transcribed, so expressed TCRB transcripts were what got sequenced. The method was immunoSEQ multiplex PCR; TCRdb's version includes in-frame clones alone and lacks a portion of them. Of 900,000 or so clones listed, around a sixth are singletons. Notes on this clone: Its antigen is not known.

The single heparinised draw taken from each donor contained around 110 mL of blood on average. The CDR3 runs to 15 residues. Per the germline V gene, CDR1 is MDHEN and CDR2 is SYDVKM. The V gene end was trimmed by 4 bases and the J gene end by 8 bases; junction bases not matched to a gene: 8. The TCR sequence derives from a young woman in good health. V usage is TRBV28 and J usage is TRBJ2-1; TRBD1 agrees at 10 bases. Sequences were obtained from naive CD4+ T cells from blood. Written as DNA, the CDR3 is TGTGCCAGCAGTTATAGGACAGGGGGATTCTATGAGCAGTTCTTC. Translation gives CASSYRTGGFYEQFF.